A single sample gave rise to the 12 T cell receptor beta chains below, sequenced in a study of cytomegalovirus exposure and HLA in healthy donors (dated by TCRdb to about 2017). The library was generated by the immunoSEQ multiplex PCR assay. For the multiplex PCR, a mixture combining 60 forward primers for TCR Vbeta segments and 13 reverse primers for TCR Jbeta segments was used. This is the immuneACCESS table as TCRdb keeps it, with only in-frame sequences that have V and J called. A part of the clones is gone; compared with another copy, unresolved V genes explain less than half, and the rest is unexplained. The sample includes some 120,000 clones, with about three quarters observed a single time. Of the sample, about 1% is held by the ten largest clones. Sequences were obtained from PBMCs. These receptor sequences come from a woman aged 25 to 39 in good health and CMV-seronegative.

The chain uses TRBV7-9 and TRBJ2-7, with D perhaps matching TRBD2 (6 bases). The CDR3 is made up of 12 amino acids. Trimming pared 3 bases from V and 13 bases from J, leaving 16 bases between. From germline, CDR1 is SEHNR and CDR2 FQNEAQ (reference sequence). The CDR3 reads CASSFEQTSTYF. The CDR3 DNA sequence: TGTGCCAGCAGCTTCGAGCAGACTAGTACCTACTTC.

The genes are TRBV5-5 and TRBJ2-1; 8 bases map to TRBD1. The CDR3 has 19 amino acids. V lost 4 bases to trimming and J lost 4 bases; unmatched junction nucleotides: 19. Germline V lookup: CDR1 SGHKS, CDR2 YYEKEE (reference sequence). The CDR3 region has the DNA TGTGCCAGCAGCCCATGGACAGGGAGATCTGTTCCAGGTTACAATGAGCAGTTCTTC. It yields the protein CASSPWTGRSVPGYNEQFF. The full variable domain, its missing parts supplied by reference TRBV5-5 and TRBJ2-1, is DAGVTQSPTHLIKTRGQQVTLRCSPISGHKSVSWYQQVLGQGPQFIFQYYEKEERGRGNFPDRFSARQFPNYSSELNVNALLLGDSALYLCASSPWTGRSVPGYNEQFFGPGTRLTVL.

CDR3 DNA: TGCAGTGCCCTAGGACAGGGCCAGTACTTC. Its translation: CSALGQGQYF. V is TRBV20-1 and J is TRBJ2-5, with 8 positions matching TRBD1. The CDR3 covers 10 residues. J gave up 10 bases and V 6 bases, and 4 bases lay outside the gene matches. Germline V gene data show CDR1 as DFQATT and CDR2 as SNEGSKA (reference sequence).

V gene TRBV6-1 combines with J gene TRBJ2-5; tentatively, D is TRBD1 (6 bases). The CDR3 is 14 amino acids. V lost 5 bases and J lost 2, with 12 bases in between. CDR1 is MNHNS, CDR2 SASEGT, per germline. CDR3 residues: CASSTQTGQETQYF. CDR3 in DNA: TGTGCCAGCAGTACCCAGACAGGACAAGAGACCCAGTACTTC.

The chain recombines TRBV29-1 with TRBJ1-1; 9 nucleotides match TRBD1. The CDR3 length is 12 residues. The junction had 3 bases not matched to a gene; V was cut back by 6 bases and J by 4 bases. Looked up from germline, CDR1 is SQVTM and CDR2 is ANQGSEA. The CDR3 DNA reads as TGCAGCGTATGGGACAGGGCCACTGAAGCTTTCTTT. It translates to CSVWDRATEAFF.

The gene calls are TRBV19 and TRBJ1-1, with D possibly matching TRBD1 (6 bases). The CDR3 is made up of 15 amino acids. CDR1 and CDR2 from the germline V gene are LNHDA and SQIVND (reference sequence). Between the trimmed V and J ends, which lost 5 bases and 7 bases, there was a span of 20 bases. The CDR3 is CASSATGTSVIEAFF. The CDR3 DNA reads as TGTGCCAGTAGTGCCACCGGGACAAGCGTGATTGAAGCTTTCTTT.

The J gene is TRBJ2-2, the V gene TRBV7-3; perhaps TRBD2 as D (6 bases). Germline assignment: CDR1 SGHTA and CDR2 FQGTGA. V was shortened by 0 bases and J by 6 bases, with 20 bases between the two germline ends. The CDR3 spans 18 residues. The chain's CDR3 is CASSLTPSAGKGSGELFF. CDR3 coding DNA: TGTGCCAGCAGCTTAACACCTAGCGCAGGGAAGGGTTCCGGGGAGCTGTTTTTT. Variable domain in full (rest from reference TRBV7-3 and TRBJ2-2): GAGVSQTPSNKVTEKGKYVELRCDPISGHTALYWYRQSLGQGPEFLIYFQGTGAADDSGLPNDRFFAVRPEGSVSTLKIQRTERGDSAVYLCASSLTPSAGKGSGELFFGEGSRLTVL.

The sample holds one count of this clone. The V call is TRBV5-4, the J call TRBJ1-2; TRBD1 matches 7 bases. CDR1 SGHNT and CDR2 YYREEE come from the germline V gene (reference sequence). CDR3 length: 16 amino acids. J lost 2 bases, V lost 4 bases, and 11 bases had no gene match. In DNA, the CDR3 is TGTGCCAGCAGCCCCTCAGGGGGACGGGGGAACTATGGCTACACCTTC. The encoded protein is CASSPSGGRGNYGYTF.

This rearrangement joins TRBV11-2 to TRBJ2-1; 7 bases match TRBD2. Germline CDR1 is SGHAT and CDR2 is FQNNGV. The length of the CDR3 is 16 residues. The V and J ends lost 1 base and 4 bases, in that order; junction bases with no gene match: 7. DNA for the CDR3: TGTGCCAGCAGCTTAGTTTGGGGAGGGGTATACAATGAGCAGTTCTTC. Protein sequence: CASSLVWGGVYNEQFF.

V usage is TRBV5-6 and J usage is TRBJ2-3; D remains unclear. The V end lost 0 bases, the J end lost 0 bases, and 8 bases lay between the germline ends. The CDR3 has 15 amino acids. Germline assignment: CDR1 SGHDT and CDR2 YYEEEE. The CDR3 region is CASSLVSLSTDTQYF. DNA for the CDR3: TGTGCCAGCAGCTTGGTCTCTCTAAGCACAGATACGCAGTATTTT.

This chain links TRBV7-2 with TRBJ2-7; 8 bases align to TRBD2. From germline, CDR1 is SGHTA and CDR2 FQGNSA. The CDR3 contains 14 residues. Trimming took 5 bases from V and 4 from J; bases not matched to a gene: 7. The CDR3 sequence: CASSTQRGRYEQYF. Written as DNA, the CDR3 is TGTGCCAGCAGCACTCAGCGGGGGCGGTACGAGCAGTACTTC.

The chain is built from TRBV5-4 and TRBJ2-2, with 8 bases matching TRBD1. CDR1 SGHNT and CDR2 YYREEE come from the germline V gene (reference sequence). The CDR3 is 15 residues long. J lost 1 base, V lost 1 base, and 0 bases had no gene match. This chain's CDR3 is CASSLTGGNTGELFF. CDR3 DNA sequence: TGTGCCAGCAGCTTGACAGGGGGGAACACCGGGGAGCTGTTTTTT.